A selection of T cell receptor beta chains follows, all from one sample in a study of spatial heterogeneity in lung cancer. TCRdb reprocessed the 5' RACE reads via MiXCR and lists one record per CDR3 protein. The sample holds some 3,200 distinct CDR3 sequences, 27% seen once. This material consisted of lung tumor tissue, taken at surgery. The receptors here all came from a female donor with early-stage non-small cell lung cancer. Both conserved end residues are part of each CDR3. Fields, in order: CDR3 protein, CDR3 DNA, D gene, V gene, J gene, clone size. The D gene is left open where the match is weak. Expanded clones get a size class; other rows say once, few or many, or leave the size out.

cdr3_aa: CSANKYPSNPPYEQYF; cdr3_nt: TGCAGTGCCAACAAATACCCTAGCAATCCGCCCTACGAGCAGTACTTC; d_call: .; v_call: TRBV20-1; j_call: TRBJ2-7; clone_size: .
cdr3_aa: CASIDHGELFF; cdr3_nt: TGCGCCAGCATCGATCACGGGGAGCTGTTTTTT; d_call: .; v_call: TRBV23-1; j_call: TRBJ2-2; clone_size: large
cdr3_aa: CASSFGDSSGYTF; cdr3_nt: TGTGCCAGCAGTTTTGGGGACAGCAGTGGCTACACCTTC; d_call: TRBD1; v_call: TRBV28; j_call: TRBJ1-2; clone_size: medium-sized
cdr3_aa: CASSPRGSREQYF; cdr3_nt: TGTGCCAGCAGCCCGCGCGGGAGCCGCGAGCAGTACTTC; d_call: TRBD2; v_call: TRBV7-2; j_call: TRBJ2-7; clone_size: few
cdr3_aa: CASRRLAGVSEQYF; cdr3_nt: TGCGCCAGCAGGAGACTAGCGGGAGTCTCCGAGCAGTACTTC; d_call: TRBD2; v_call: TRBV5-1; j_call: TRBJ2-7; clone_size: .
cdr3_aa: CASSFGGGYEQYF; cdr3_nt: TGTGCCAGCAGCTTCGGGGGTGGGTACGAGCAGTACTTC; d_call: .; v_call: TRBV7-2; j_call: TRBJ2-7; clone_size: many
cdr3_aa: CATKDRLQETQYF; cdr3_nt: TGCGCCACCAAGGACAGGCTACAAGAGACCCAGTACTTC; d_call: TRBD1; v_call: TRBV5-1; j_call: TRBJ2-5; clone_size: once
cdr3_aa: CASSVDGNSYNEQFF; cdr3_nt: TGCGCCAGCAGCGTCGACGGCAATTCCTACAATGAGCAGTTCTTC; d_call: .; v_call: TRBV5-1; j_call: TRBJ2-1; clone_size: few
cdr3_aa: CASSLAATDTQYF; cdr3_nt: TGTGCCAGCAGCTTGGCCGCCACAGATACGCAGTATTTT; d_call: .; v_call: TRBV7-9; j_call: TRBJ2-3; clone_size: .
cdr3_aa: CAWSVLGTGQYF; cdr3_nt: TGTGCCTGGAGTGTTCTCGGGACCGGGCAGTACTTC; d_call: .; v_call: TRBV30; j_call: TRBJ2-7; clone_size: medium-sized
cdr3_aa: CSASHGGPETQYF; cdr3_nt: TGCAGTGCTAGCCACGGGGGGCCAGAGACCCAGTACTTC; d_call: .; v_call: TRBV20-1; j_call: TRBJ2-5; clone_size: medium-sized
cdr3_aa: CASTLGQAGETQYF; cdr3_nt: TGTGCCAGCACCCTAGGACAGGCTGGGGAGACCCAGTACTTC; d_call: TRBD1; v_call: TRBV6-1; j_call: TRBJ2-5; clone_size: few
cdr3_aa: CASSSSGTGLGIQFF; cdr3_nt: TGTGCCAGCAGTTCCTCCGGGACAGGGTTAGGCATACAGTTCTTC; d_call: TRBD1; v_call: TRBV28; j_call: TRBJ2-1; clone_size: .
cdr3_aa: CASSQDTRREETQYF; cdr3_nt: TGTGCCAGCAGCCAAGATACCCGGAGAGAGGAGACCCAGTACTTC; d_call: .; v_call: TRBV3-1; j_call: TRBJ2-5; clone_size: large
cdr3_aa: CATQGGLAGDTQYF; cdr3_nt: TGTGCCACACAAGGGGGACTAGCAGGAGATACGCAGTATTTT; d_call: TRBD2; v_call: TRBV24-1; j_call: TRBJ2-3; clone_size: .
cdr3_aa: CASSVDGKTTDTQYF; cdr3_nt: TGTGCCAGCAGCGTAGATGGCAAGACCACAGATACGCAGTATTTT; d_call: .; v_call: TRBV9; j_call: TRBJ2-3; clone_size: large
cdr3_aa: CASSQTRGSYEQYF; cdr3_nt: TGTGCCAGCAGCCAAACCAGGGGTTCCTACGAGCAGTACTTC; d_call: .; v_call: TRBV3-1; j_call: TRBJ2-7; clone_size: .
cdr3_aa: CSARNSYEQYF; cdr3_nt: TGCAGCGCCCGGAATTCCTACGAGCAGTACTTC; d_call: .; v_call: TRBV29-1; j_call: TRBJ2-7; clone_size: .
cdr3_aa: CASSFKGPYEQYF; cdr3_nt: TGTGCCAGCAGCTTCAAGGGGCCCTACGAGCAGTACTTC; d_call: .; v_call: TRBV7-9; j_call: TRBJ2-7; clone_size: many
cdr3_aa: CSARPGTADLEPQHF; cdr3_nt: TGCAGTGCTAGACCCGGGACAGCGGATTTAGAGCCCCAGCATTTT; d_call: TRBD1; v_call: TRBV20-1; j_call: TRBJ1-5; clone_size: .
cdr3_aa: CASSIDTSGSSPTDTQYF; cdr3_nt: TGTGCCAGTAGTATAGATACTAGCGGGAGTTCTCCCACAGATACGCAGTATTTT; d_call: TRBD2; v_call: TRBV19; j_call: TRBJ2-3; clone_size: .
cdr3_aa: CSVHGGGSEFNEQFF; cdr3_nt: TGCAGCGTCCACGGCGGCGGGAGTGAGTTCAATGAGCAGTTCTTC; d_call: TRBD2; v_call: TRBV29-1; j_call: TRBJ2-1; clone_size: medium-sized
cdr3_aa: CASSQAIPGRAGKTQYF; cdr3_nt: TGCGCCAGCAGCCAAGCGATTCCAGGGCGAGCGGGAAAGACCCAGTACTTC; d_call: TRBD2; v_call: TRBV4-1; j_call: TRBJ2-5; clone_size: .
cdr3_aa: CASSLVGGNTDTQYF; cdr3_nt: TGTGCCAGCAGCTTAGTAGGGGGTAACACAGATACGCAGTATTTT; d_call: .; v_call: TRBV7-9; j_call: TRBJ2-3; clone_size: .
cdr3_aa: CASSQELGARPDF; cdr3_nt: TGCGCCAGCAGCCAAGAGCTAGGTGCGAGGCCGGACTTC; d_call: .; v_call: TRBV4-3; j_call: TRBJ2-1; clone_size: large
cdr3_aa: CATSGVGTDTQYF; cdr3_nt: TGTGCCACCAGTGGGGTCGGCACAGATACGCAGTATTTT; d_call: .; v_call: TRBV24-1; j_call: TRBJ2-3; clone_size: large
cdr3_aa: CASSSQETQYF; cdr3_nt: TGTGCCAGCAGCTCCCAAGAGACCCAGTACTTC; d_call: .; v_call: TRBV7-9; j_call: TRBJ2-5; clone_size: medium-sized
cdr3_aa: CSARVGQGPQETQYF; cdr3_nt: TGCAGTGCTAGGGTTGGACAGGGACCCCAAGAGACCCAGTACTTC; d_call: TRBD1; v_call: TRBV20-1; j_call: TRBJ2-5; clone_size: medium-sized
cdr3_aa: CASSAKYVNEQFF; cdr3_nt: TGTGCCAGCAGCGCTAAGTACGTTAATGAGCAGTTCTTC; d_call: .; v_call: TRBV11-2; j_call: TRBJ2-1; clone_size: few
cdr3_aa: CASSLGEYNGQFF; cdr3_nt: TGTGCCAGCAGTTTAGGGGAGTACAATGGGCAGTTCTTC; d_call: .; v_call: TRBV12-3/TRBV12-4; j_call: TRBJ2-1; clone_size: once
cdr3_aa: CASSYGVSYNSPLHF; cdr3_nt: TGTGCCAGCAGCTACGGTGTCTCCTATAATTCACCCCTCCACTTT; d_call: .; v_call: TRBV9; j_call: TRBJ1-6; clone_size: large
cdr3_aa: CASSPQRGGLHEQFF; cdr3_nt: TGTGCCAGCAGCCCGCAGCGGGGGGGCCTTCATGAGCAGTTCTTC; d_call: TRBD2; v_call: TRBV2; j_call: TRBJ2-1; clone_size: .
cdr3_aa: CASSSGLAPSTDTQYF; cdr3_nt: TGTGCCAGCAGCTCTGGACTAGCCCCTAGCACAGATACGCAGTATTTT; d_call: TRBD2; v_call: TRBV7-9; j_call: TRBJ2-3; clone_size: medium-sized
cdr3_aa: CASSESPRLAGTSTDTQYF; cdr3_nt: TGTGCCAGCAGTGAATCCCCAAGACTAGCGGGTACTAGCACAGATACGCAGTATTTT; d_call: TRBD2; v_call: TRBV2; j_call: TRBJ2-3; clone_size: .
cdr3_aa: CSVRPGETQYF; cdr3_nt: TGCAGCGTTAGGCCTGGAGAGACCCAGTACTTC; d_call: .; v_call: TRBV29-1; j_call: TRBJ2-5; clone_size: .
cdr3_aa: CASSSKPWREETQYF; cdr3_nt: TGTGCCAGCAGCTCAAAGCCTTGGAGAGAGGAGACCCAGTACTTC; d_call: .; v_call: TRBV7-8; j_call: TRBJ2-5; clone_size: once
cdr3_aa: CATSRENLAGTGATQYF; cdr3_nt: TGTGCCACCAGCAGAGAGAATCTAGCGGGAACCGGAGCTACGCAGTATTTT; d_call: TRBD2; v_call: TRBV15; j_call: TRBJ2-3; clone_size: large
cdr3_aa: CASSLSAGANVLTF; cdr3_nt: TGTGCCAGCAGTTTGAGTGCTGGGGCCAACGTCCTGACTTTC; d_call: .; v_call: TRBV28; j_call: TRBJ2-6; clone_size: few
cdr3_aa: CATFREGYGYTF; cdr3_nt: TGTGCCACCTTCAGGGAGGGCTATGGCTACACCTTC; d_call: .; v_call: TRBV10-3; j_call: TRBJ1-2; clone_size: .
cdr3_aa: CAWTLRGGANQPQHF; cdr3_nt: TGTGCCTGGACCCTCCGCGGGGGGGCTAATCAGCCCCAGCATTTT; d_call: .; v_call: TRBV30; j_call: TRBJ1-5; clone_size: .
cdr3_aa: CASSFAAEQYF; cdr3_nt: TGTGCCAGCAGTTTTGCGGCTGAGCAGTACTTC; d_call: .; v_call: TRBV12-3/TRBV12-4; j_call: TRBJ2-7; clone_size: few
cdr3_aa: CASSITGYQETQYF; cdr3_nt: TGTGCCAGTAGTATCACAGGGTACCAAGAGACCCAGTACTTC; d_call: .; v_call: TRBV19; j_call: TRBJ2-5; clone_size: few
cdr3_aa: CASSYIPGQDPYNEQFF; cdr3_nt: TGTGCCAGCAGTTACATCCCGGGACAGGACCCTTACAATGAGCAGTTCTTC; d_call: TRBD1; v_call: TRBV6-6; j_call: TRBJ2-1; clone_size: .
cdr3_aa: CASSHRGRRANVLTF; cdr3_nt: TGTGCCAGCAGCCATAGGGGGCGCAGGGCCAACGTCCTGACTTTC; d_call: TRBD1; v_call: TRBV6-6; j_call: TRBJ2-6; clone_size: .
cdr3_aa: CASSQDSSTDTQYF; cdr3_nt: TGCGCCAGCAGTCAAGACAGTAGCACAGATACGCAGTATTTT; d_call: .; v_call: TRBV5-1; j_call: TRBJ2-3; clone_size: large
cdr3_aa: CASSTGGRRSETQYF; cdr3_nt: TGTGCCAGTAGTACGGGCGGGAGAAGGAGTGAGACCCAGTACTTC; d_call: TRBD2; v_call: TRBV19; j_call: TRBJ2-5; clone_size: .
cdr3_aa: CATGTTSNTGELFF; cdr3_nt: TGTGCCACAGGGACAACATCGAACACCGGGGAGCTGTTTTTT; d_call: .; v_call: TRBV19; j_call: TRBJ2-2; clone_size: large
cdr3_aa: CASSRSSFGYTF; cdr3_nt: TGTGCCAGCAGCCGCTCGAGCTTTGGCTACACCTTC; d_call: .; v_call: TRBV28; j_call: TRBJ1-2; clone_size: .
cdr3_aa: CASSLGGPLYNEQFF; cdr3_nt: TGTGCCAGCAGTTTAGGGGGGCCCCTCTACAATGAGCAGTTCTTC; d_call: .; v_call: TRBV12-3/TRBV12-4; j_call: TRBJ2-1; clone_size: .
cdr3_aa: CASNTGVGEQYF; cdr3_nt: TGTGCCAGCAATACGGGAGTCGGCGAGCAGTACTTC; d_call: .; v_call: TRBV12-3/TRBV12-4; j_call: TRBJ2-7; clone_size: .
cdr3_aa: CASSRLRTFEQYF; cdr3_nt: TGTGCCAGCAGCCGGCTCCGTACTTTTGAGCAGTACTTC; d_call: .; v_call: TRBV7-2; j_call: TRBJ2-7; clone_size: .
cdr3_aa: CASSYANTDTQYF; cdr3_nt: TGTGCCAGCAGTTACGCGAACACAGATACGCAGTATTTT; d_call: .; v_call: TRBV11-2; j_call: TRBJ2-3; clone_size: .
cdr3_aa: CASSPSLTLAKNIQYF; cdr3_nt: TGTGCCAGCAGTCCCAGCCTCACTCTAGCCAAAAACATTCAGTACTTC; d_call: .; v_call: TRBV27; j_call: TRBJ2-4; clone_size: large
cdr3_aa: CSVEDRVGVEQYF; cdr3_nt: TGCAGCGTTGAAGATCGCGTAGGGGTCGAGCAGTACTTC; d_call: .; v_call: TRBV29-1; j_call: TRBJ2-7; clone_size: .
cdr3_aa: CASRPQRENTGELFF; cdr3_nt: TGTGCCAGTAGGCCCCAGAGGGAAAACACCGGGGAGCTGTTTTTT; d_call: .; v_call: TRBV19; j_call: TRBJ2-2; clone_size: large
cdr3_aa: CASSRGGGTEAFF; cdr3_nt: TGTGCCAGTAGTAGGGGAGGCGGCACTGAAGCTTTCTTT; d_call: .; v_call: TRBV19; j_call: TRBJ1-1; clone_size: many
cdr3_aa: CASSEGDSAAFF; cdr3_nt: TGCGCCAGCAGTGAGGGGGACTCGGCAGCTTTCTTT; d_call: .; v_call: TRBV10-1; j_call: TRBJ1-1; clone_size: many